The source of this T cell receptor (beta chain) is a study of blood T cell repertoires in COVID-19. Study details: From the United States, Italy and Spain came samples of acute and convalescent COVID-19.

Authors' analysis steps: From reference gene primer amplification, estimates of nucleated cell counts were derived. Produced via immunoSEQ multiplex PCR; TCRdb's table is partial and in-frame only. That table gives V, J and clone size, and the DNA gave D and trimming. The data hold 75,000 to 90,000 clones, with around 80% observed a single time. The CDR3 sequence is 17 residues long. The J segment lost 4 bases and the V segment lost 8 bases, leaving 14 bases of the junction unmatched. Germline lookup yields CDR1 LGHDT and CDR2 YNNKEL (reference sequence). The source material was peripheral blood. The sequence was collected from a man in his sixties with COVID-19, enrolled during active disease. The rearrangement links TRBV3-1 (or the pseudogene TRBV3-2) to TRBJ2-6; 7 bases are a match to TRBD1. CDR3 loop: CASEGSGGPYGANVLTF. Here the CDR3 DNA reads TGTGCCAGCGAGGGATCAGGGGGTCCCTACGGGGCCAACGTCCTGACTTTC.